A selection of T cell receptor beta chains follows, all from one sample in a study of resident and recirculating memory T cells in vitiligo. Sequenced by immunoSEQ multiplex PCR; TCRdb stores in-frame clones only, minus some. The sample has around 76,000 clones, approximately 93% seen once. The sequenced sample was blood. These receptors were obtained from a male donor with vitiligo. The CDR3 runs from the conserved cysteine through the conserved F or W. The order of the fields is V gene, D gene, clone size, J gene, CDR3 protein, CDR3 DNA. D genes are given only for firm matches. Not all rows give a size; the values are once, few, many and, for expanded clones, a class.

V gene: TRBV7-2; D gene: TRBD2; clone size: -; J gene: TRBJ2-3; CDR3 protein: CASSSMTSGHTDTQYF; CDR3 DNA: TGTGCCAGCAGCTCCATGACTAGCGGGCACACAGATACGCAGTATTTT
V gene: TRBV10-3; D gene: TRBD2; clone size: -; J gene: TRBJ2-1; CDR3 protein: CAIRSIAGNYNEQFF; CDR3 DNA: TGTGCCATCAGGTCGATAGCGGGAAACTACAATGAGCAGTTCTTC
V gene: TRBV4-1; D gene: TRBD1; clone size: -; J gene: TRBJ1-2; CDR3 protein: CASSQDGTGGRGYTF; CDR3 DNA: TGCGCCAGCAGCCAAGATGGGACAGGGGGTCGAGGCTACACCTTC
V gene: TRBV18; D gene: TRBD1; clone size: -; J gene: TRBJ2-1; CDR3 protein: CASSPRTGLNEQFF; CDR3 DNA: TGTGCCAGCTCACCAAGGACAGGGTTGAATGAGCAGTTCTTC
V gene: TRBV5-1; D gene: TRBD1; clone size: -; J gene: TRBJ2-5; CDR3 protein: CASSFAGQGGQYF; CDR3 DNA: TGCGCCAGCAGCTTCGCAGGACAGGGGGGCCAGTACTTC
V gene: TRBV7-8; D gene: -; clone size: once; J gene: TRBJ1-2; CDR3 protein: CASSLSGLGYTF; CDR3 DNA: TGTGCCAGCAGCTTAAGCGGGCTTGGCTACACCTTC
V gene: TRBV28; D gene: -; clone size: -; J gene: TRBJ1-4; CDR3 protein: CASTGLNEKLFF; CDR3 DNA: TGTGCCTCGACAGGCCTAAATGAAAAACTGTTTTTT
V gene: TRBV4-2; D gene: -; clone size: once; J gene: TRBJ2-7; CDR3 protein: CASSQEQGGYEQYF; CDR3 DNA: TGTGCCAGCAGCCAAGAACAGGGTGGCTACGAGCAGTACTTC
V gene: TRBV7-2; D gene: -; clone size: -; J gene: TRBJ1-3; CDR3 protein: CASSFSGAGSGNTIYF; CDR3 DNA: TGTGCCAGCAGTTTTTCAGGGGCGGGCTCTGGAAACACCATATATTTT
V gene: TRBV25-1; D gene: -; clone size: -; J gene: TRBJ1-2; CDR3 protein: CASSETDYGYTF; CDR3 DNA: TGTGCCAGCAGTGAGACTGACTATGGCTACACCTTC
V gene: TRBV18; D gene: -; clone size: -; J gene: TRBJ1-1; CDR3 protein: CASSPGENTEAFF; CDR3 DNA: TGTGCCAGCTCACCTGGAGAGAACACTGAAGCTTTCTTT
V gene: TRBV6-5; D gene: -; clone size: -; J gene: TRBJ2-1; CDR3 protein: CASSSLASYNEQFF; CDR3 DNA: TGTGCCAGCAGTTCGCTAGCCTCCTACAATGAGCAGTTCTTC
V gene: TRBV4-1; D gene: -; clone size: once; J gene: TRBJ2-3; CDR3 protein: CASSQPPGARTDTQYF; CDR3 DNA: TGCGCCAGCAGCCAGCCCCCGGGAGCCCGTACAGATACGCAGTATTTT
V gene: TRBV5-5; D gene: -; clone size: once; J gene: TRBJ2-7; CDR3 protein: CASSQQNSYEQYF; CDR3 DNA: TGTGCCAGCAGCCAACAAAACTCCTACGAGCAGTACTTC
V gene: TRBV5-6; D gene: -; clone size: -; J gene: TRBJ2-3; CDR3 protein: CASSATRGTQYF; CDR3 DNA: TGTGCCAGCAGCGCGACCCGGGGTACGCAGTATTTT
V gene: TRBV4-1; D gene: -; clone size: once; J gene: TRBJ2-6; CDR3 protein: CASSQNNAGANVLTF; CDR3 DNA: TGCGCCAGCAGCCAAAACAATGCTGGGGCCAACGTCCTGACTTTC
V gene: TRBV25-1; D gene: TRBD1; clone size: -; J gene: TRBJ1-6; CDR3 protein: CASSSQTVDRAGGPLHF; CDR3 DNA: TGTGCCAGCAGTTCTCAGACCGTGGACAGGGCCGGGGGGCCCCTCCACTTT
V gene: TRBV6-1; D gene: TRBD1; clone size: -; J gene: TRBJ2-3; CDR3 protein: CASSGRDREVTDTQYF; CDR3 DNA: TGTGCCAGCAGTGGCAGGGACAGGGAGGTCACAGATACGCAGTATTTT
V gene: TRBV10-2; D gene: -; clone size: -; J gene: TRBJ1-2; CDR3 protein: CASSDSDYGYTF; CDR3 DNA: TGCGCCAGCAGTGACAGCGACTATGGCTACACCTTC
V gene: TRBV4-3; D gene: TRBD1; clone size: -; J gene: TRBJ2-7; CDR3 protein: CASSRYRGYYEQYF; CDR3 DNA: TGCGCCAGCAGCCGGTACAGGGGCTACTACGAGCAGTACTTC
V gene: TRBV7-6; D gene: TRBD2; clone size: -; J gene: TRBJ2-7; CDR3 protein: CASSPEGRLAGRDYEQYF; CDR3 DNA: TGTGCCAGCAGCCCCGAAGGGCGGTTAGCGGGGAGGGACTACGAGCAGTACTTC
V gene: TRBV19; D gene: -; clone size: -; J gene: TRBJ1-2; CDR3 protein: CASSIPAGASGYTF; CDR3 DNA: TGTGCCAGTAGTATCCCCGCGGGGGCAAGTGGCTACACCTTC
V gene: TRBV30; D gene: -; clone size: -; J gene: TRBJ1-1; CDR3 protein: CAWSLGTEAFF; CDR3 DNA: TGTGCCTGGAGTCTAGGCACTGAAGCTTTCTTT
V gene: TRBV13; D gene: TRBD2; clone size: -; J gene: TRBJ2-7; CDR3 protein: CASSHAPGGAYEQYF; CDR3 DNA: TGTGCCAGCAGCCATGCCCCCGGGGGGGCATACGAGCAGTACTTC
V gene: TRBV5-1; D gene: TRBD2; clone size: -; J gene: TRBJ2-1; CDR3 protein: CASKLADAYNEQFF; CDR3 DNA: TGCGCCAGCAAACTAGCGGACGCCTACAATGAGCAGTTCTTC
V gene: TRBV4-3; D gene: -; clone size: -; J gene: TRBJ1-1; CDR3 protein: CASSQDRIVPEAFF; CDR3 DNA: TGCGCCAGCAGCCAAGACCGTATAGTTCCTGAAGCTTTCTTT
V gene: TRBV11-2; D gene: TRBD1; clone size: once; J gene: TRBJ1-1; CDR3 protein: CASSFQTGSTEAFF; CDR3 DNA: TGTGCCAGCAGCTTTCAGACAGGGAGCACTGAAGCTTTCTTT
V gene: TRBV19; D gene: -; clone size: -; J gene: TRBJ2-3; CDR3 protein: CASSIGQSTDTQYF; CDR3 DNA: TGTGCCAGTAGTATCGGACAGAGCACAGATACGCAGTATTTT
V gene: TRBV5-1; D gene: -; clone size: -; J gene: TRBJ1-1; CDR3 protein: CASSLAIEADTEAFF; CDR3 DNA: TGCGCCAGCAGCTTGGCCATAGAAGCGGACACTGAAGCTTTCTTT
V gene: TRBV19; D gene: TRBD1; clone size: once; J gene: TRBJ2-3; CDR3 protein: CASSIGTGLSADTQYF; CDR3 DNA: TGTGCCAGTAGTATAGGGACAGGCTTATCAGCAGATACGCAGTATTTT
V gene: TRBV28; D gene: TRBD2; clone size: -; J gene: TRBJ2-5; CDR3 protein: CASSSYWTLQKAGVLLETQYF; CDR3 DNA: TGTGCCAGCAGTTCCTACTGGACGTTACAAAAAGCGGGGGTTTTATTAGAGACCCAGTACTTC
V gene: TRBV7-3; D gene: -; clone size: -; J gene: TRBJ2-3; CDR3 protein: CASSSSHGIWSDTQYF; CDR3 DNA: TGTGCCAGCAGCTCAAGTCACGGGATTTGGTCGGATACGCAGTATTTT
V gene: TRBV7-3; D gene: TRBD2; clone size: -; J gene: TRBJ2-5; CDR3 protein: CASSQGLAGETQYF; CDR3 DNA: TGTGCCAGCAGCCAGGGACTAGCTGGAGAGACCCAGTACTTC
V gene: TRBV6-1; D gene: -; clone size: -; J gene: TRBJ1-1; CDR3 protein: CASRQTEAFF; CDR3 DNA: TGTGCCAGCAGACAAACTGAAGCTTTCTTT
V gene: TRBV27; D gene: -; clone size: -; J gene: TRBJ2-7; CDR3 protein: CASSLRHYEQYF; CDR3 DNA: TGTGCCAGCAGTTTGAGACACTACGAGCAGTACTTC
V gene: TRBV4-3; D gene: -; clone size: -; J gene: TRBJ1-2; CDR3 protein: CASSQEGGDNGYTF; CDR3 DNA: TGCGCCAGCAGCCAAGAAGGAGGGGATAATGGCTACACCTTC
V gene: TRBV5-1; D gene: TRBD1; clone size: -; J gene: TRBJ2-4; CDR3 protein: CASSSEQGARGNIQYF; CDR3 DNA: TGCGCCAGCAGCTCTGAACAGGGGGCGCGGGGAAACATTCAGTACTTC
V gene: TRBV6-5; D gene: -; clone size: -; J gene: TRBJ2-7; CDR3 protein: CASSYSEVYEQYF; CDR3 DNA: TGTGCCAGCAGTTACTCGGAGGTGTACGAGCAGTACTTC
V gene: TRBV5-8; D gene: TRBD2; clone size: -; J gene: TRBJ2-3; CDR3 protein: CASRFRLAPDTQYF; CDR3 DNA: TGTGCCAGCAGATTCCGACTAGCCCCGGATACGCAGTATTTT
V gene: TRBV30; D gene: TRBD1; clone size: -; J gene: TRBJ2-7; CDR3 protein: CAWNRGYEQYF; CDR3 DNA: TGTGCCTGGAACAGGGGATACGAGCAGTACTTC
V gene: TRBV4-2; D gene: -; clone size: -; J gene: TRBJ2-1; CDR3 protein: CASSHGGPRSYNEQFF; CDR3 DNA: TGTGCCAGCAGCCATGGGGGCCCCCGAAGCTACAATGAGCAGTTCTTC
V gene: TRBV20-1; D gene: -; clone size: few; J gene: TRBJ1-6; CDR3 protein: CSAGANSPLHF; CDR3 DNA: TGCAGTGCGGGGGCAAATTCACCCCTCCACTTT
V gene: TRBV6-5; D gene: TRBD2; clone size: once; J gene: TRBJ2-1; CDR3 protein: CASSRLAGGLNEQFF; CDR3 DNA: TGTGCCAGCAGCCGACTAGCGGGGGGGCTAAATGAGCAGTTCTTC
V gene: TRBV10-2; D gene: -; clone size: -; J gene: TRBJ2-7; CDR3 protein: CASSEVQGYEQYF; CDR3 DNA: TGCGCCAGCAGTGAGGTCCAGGGCTACGAGCAGTACTTC
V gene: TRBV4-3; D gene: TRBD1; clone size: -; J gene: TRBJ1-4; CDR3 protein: CASSQETGENEKLFF; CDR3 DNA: TGCGCCAGCAGCCAGGAGACAGGGGAAAATGAAAAACTGTTTTTT
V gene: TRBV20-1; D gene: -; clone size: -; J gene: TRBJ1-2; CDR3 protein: CSARAFYGYTF; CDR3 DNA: TGCAGTGCTAGGGCCTTCTATGGCTACACCTTC
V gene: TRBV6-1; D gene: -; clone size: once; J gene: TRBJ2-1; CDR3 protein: CASSEGAGSNEQFF; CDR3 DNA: TGTGCCAGCAGTGAAGGGGCAGGTTCCAATGAGCAGTTCTTC